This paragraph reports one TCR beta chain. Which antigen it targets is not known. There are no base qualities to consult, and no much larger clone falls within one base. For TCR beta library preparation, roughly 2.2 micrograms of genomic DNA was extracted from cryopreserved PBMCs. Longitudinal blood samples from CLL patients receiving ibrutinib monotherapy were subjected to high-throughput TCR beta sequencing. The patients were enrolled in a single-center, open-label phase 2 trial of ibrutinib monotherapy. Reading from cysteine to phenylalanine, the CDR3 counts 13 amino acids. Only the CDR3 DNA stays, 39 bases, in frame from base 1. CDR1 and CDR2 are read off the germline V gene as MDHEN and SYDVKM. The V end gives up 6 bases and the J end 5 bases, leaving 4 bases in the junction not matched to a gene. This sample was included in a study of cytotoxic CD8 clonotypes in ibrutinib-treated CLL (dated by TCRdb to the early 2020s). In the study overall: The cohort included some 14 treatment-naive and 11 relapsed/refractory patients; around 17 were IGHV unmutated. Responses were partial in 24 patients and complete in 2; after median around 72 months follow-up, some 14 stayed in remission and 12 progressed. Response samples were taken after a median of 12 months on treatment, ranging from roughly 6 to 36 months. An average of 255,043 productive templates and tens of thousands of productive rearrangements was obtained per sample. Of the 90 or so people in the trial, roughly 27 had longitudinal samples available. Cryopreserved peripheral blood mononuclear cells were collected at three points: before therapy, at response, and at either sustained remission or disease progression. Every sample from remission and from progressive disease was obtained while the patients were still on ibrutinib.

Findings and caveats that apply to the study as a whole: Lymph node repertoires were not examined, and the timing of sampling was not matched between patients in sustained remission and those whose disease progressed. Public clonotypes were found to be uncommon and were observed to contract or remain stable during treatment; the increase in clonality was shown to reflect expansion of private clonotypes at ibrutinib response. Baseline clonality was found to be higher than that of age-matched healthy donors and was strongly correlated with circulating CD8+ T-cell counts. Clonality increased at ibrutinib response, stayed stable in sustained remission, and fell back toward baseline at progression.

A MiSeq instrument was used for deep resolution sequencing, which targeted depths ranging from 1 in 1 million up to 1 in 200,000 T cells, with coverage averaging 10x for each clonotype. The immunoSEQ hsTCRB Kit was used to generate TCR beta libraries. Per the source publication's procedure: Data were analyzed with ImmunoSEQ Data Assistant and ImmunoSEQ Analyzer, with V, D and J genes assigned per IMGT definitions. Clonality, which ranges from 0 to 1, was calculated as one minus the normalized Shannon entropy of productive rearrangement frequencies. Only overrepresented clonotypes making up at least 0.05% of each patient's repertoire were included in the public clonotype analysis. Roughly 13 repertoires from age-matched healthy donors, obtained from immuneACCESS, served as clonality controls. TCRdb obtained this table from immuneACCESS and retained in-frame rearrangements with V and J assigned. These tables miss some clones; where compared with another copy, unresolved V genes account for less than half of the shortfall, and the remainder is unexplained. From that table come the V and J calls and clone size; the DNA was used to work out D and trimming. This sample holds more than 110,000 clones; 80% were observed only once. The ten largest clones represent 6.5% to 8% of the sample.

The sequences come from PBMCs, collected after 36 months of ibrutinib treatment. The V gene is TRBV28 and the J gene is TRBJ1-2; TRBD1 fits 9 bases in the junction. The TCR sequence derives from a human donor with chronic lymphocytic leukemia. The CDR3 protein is CASRRDRVYGYTF. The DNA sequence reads TGTGCCAGCAGACGGGACAGGGTTTATGGCTACACCTTC.